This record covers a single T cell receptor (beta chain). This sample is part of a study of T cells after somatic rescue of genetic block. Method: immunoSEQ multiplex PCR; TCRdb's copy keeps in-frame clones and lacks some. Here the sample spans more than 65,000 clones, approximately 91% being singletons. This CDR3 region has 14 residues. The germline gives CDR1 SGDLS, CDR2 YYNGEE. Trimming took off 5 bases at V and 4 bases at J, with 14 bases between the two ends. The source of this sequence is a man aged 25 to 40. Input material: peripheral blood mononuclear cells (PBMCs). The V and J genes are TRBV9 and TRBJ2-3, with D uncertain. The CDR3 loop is CASSRPGRSDTQYF. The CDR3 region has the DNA TGTGCCAGCAGTCGGCCCGGCCGATCAGATACGCAGTATTTT.